Below, 28 T cell receptor beta chains from the same sample are listed, as sequenced in a study of blood T cells in healthy people across ages. A second PCR, run for about 6 to 11 cycles, used a sample-barcoded 5' primer plus a J-beta primer mix. MiXCR, run by TCRdb on the 5' RACE reads, gives a single entry per CDR3 protein. This sample has about 1.5 million distinct CDR3 sequences, with 42% found just once. The sample consisted of blood. These receptors all come from a woman aged 18-29 years in good health.

This clonotype showed up many times. The chain combines TRBV7-9 with TRBJ1-5; 11 bases align to TRBD1. CDR1 SEHNR and CDR2 FQNEAQ come from the germline V gene (reference sequence). The junction had 5 bases not matched to a gene; V was cut back by 4 bases and J by 6 bases. The CDR3 sequence is 15 residues long. The CDR3 spells CASSSGQGVAQPQHF. The CDR3, as DNA: TGTGCCAGCAGCTCGGGACAGGGGGTCGCTCAGCCCCAGCATTTT.

This clonotype was found a few times. As DNA, the CDR3 is TGTGCCAGCAGCTTAGACGAGGGAACAGGCCTCGAGCAGTTCTTC. Amino acid sequence: CASSLDEGTGLEQFF. The V and J genes are TRBV11-2 and TRBJ2-1; either TRBD1 or TRBD2 may fit D (5 bases each). Germline-derived CDR1 and CDR2 are SGHAT and FQNNGV. The CDR3 consists of 15 residues. With 0 bases removed from V and 10 bases from J, the gap between germline ends came to 16 bases.

Here the CDR3 DNA reads TGCGCCAGCAGCTTGGGGGACATTCGTGAGACCCAGTACTTC. It translates to CASSLGDIRETQYF. V gene TRBV5-1 combines with J gene TRBJ2-5; the D gene is possibly TRBD1 (6 bases). The CDR3 contains 14 residues. Trimming took off 0 bases at V and 5 bases at J, with 11 bases between the two ends. From germline, CDR1 is SGHRS and CDR2 YFSETQ.

This clonotype was seen a handful of times. V is TRBV28 and J is TRBJ1-3; D may be TRBD1 (5 bases). Trimming stripped 6 bases from V and 0 bases from J, with 6 bases between. This CDR3 has 13 residues. Looked up from germline, CDR1 is MDHEN and CDR2 is SYDVKM. DNA for the CDR3: TGTGCCAGCAGAGACAGCTCTGGAAACACCATATATTTT. It yields the protein CASRDSSGNTIYF.

The chain combines TRBV29-1 with TRBJ1-2; perhaps TRBD1 as D (5 bases). The ends were cut back, 4 bases at V and 7 bases at J, with 10 bases in the middle. The CDR3 spans 11 residues. Germline lookup yields CDR1 SQVTM and CDR2 ANQGSEA. The CDR3 here is CSVGRDFGYTF. Written as DNA, the CDR3 is TGCAGCGTTGGCAGGGACTTTGGCTACACCTTC.

The gene calls are TRBV6-6 and TRBJ1-2; TRBD1 matches at 9 bases. J lost 10 bases, V lost 5 bases, and 11 bases had no gene match. This CDR3 contains 14 residues. The germline V gene has CDR1 MNHNY and CDR2 SVGAGI (reference sequence). This CDR3 reads CASSDRDRVIAYTF. The DNA for the CDR3 is TGTGCCAGCAGTGACCGGGACAGGGTTATTGCCTACACCTTC.

The rearrangement uses TRBV7-2 and TRBJ1-1; D unclear. Germline values: CDR1 SGHTA, CDR2 FQGNSA. With 6 bases removed from V and 5 bases from J, the gap between germline ends came to 16 bases. This CDR3 contains 14 residues. The CDR3, as DNA: TGTGCCAGCAGTACGATCTCCTTGGGGACTGAAGCTTTCTTT. Translating gives CASSTISLGTEAFF.

This clonotype was seen a few times. This chain joins TRBV7-4 and TRBJ1-2; D is undetermined. This CDR3 has 13 residues. The germline CDR1 and CDR2 sequences are SGHVT and SQSDAQ. V shed 3 bases and J shed 4 bases, with 9 bases lying between them. CDR3 coding DNA: TGTGCCAGCAGCTTCTGGGAGCTCTATGGCTACACCTTC. This encodes CASSFWELYGYTF.

The chain recombines TRBV15 with TRBJ1-2; D unclear. CDR1 LNHNV and CDR2 YYDKDF come from the germline V gene (reference sequence). The CDR3 contains 13 residues. With 0 bases removed from V and 9 bases from J, the gap between germline ends came to 11 bases. CDR3 nucleotide sequence: TGTGCCACCAGCAGAGATCGGATATCCAGCTACACCTTC. Amino acid sequence: CATSRDRISSYTF.

This chain joins TRBV24-1 and TRBJ2-1; 13 bases map to TRBD2. The last part of the DNA fits TRBJ2-7 better; the J call may be wrong. Germline V gene sequence: CDR1 KGHDR, CDR2 SFDVKD. CDR3 length equals 18 residues. The CDR3 protein is CATSDSWTSGGSYNEQYF. In DNA, the CDR3 is TGTGCCACCAGTGATTCATGGACTAGCGGGGGTTCCTACAATGAGCAGTACTTC.

V is TRBV5-1 and J is TRBJ2-1, with a weak D call TRBD2 (6 bases). Germline values: CDR1 SGHRS, CDR2 YFSETQ. Between the trimmed V and J ends, which lost 0 bases and 2 bases, there was a span of 12 bases. The length of the CDR3 is 16 residues. The CDR3 region has the DNA TGCGCCAGCAGCTTGGGCGGGGCTACCACCTACAATGAGCAGTTCTTC. It specifies CASSLGGATTYNEQFF.

The table lists this clonotype with a count of one. The chain links TRBV27 to TRBJ2-5, with TRBD1 matching 11 bases. Germline V gene data show CDR1 as MNHEY and CDR2 as SMNVEV (reference sequence). V trimming: 4 bases; J trimming: 11 bases; junction bases outside the gene matches: 12. The CDR3 runs to 15 residues. DNA of the CDR3: TGTGCCAGCAGTTCGACCGGGACAGGGGGTCGTAGGCAGTACTTC. Translated, it gives CASSSTGTGGRRQYF.

This clonotype was seen a handful of times. The chain links TRBV3-1 to TRBJ2-5; 8 bases fit TRBD1. The V and J ends lost 4 bases and 5 bases, in that order; junction bases with no gene match: 15. The CDR3 loop spans 17 amino acids. In germline, CDR1 is LGHDT, CDR2 YNNKEL (reference sequence). CDR3 in DNA: TGTGCCAGCAGCCCCGGGACCGGGACAGGACCCGAGGAGACCCAGTACTTC. This gives the protein CASSPGTGTGPEETQYF.

This clonotype was seen a handful of times. This chain connects TRBV7-6 to TRBJ2-3; 7 bases are shared with TRBD2. The CDR3 is made up of 16 amino acids. V shed 0 bases, J shed 5 bases, and the junction held 8 bases outside the gene matches. CDR1 and CDR2 (germline): SGHVS, FNYEAQ. CDR3 bases: TGTGCCAGCAGCTTAGCGCAACGGGAGGTAAAAGATACGCAGTATTTT. Translation: CASSLAQREVKDTQYF.

The chain uses TRBV6-6 and TRBJ1-2; D is possibly TRBD1 (5 bases). The CDR3 is 15 residues long. Germline CDR1 reads MNHNY; CDR2 reads SVGAGI (reference sequence). V lost 2 bases to trimming and J lost 4 bases, with 14 bases between them. The DNA for the CDR3 is TGTGCCAGCAGTTACAACGGGGGGAGCGGCTATGGCTACACCTTC. It translates to CASSYNGGSGYGYTF.

The chain combines TRBV2 with TRBJ2-5, with D possibly matching TRBD1 (6 bases). The CDR3 is 13 residues long. Germline-derived CDR1 and CDR2 are SNHLY and FYNNEI. Trimming left V 8 bases short and J 2 bases short, with 12 bases between. The CDR3, as DNA: TGTGCCAGCTCGGACAGTCTGCAAGAGACCCAGTACTTC. It translates to CASSDSLQETQYF.

The chain joins TRBV29-1 to TRBJ2-1; D gene uncertain. Deletions cut 3 bases from V and 2 bases from J, with 17 bases between. In germline, CDR1 is SQVTM, CDR2 ANQGSEA. The CDR3 is 16 amino acids. The CDR3 here is CSVDNPFAITYNEQFF. CDR3 nucleotide sequence: TGCAGCGTTGATAACCCGTTTGCTATCACCTACAATGAGCAGTTCTTC.

The CDR3 DNA sequence: TGTGCCAGCAGTCGGGCGGTAGGAAACATTCAGTACTTC. Translation gives CASSRAVGNIQYF. V is TRBV6-5 and J is TRBJ2-4; no firm D call. Germline loops: CDR1 MNHEY, CDR2 SVGAGI. V shed 5 bases and J shed 6 bases, with 11 bases lying between them. This CDR3 is 13 amino acids long.

The V gene is TRBV7-9, the J gene TRBJ1-2; D is unclear. The CDR3 length is 13 residues. V lost 1 base to trimming and J lost 5 bases, with 8 bases between them. Germline values: CDR1 SEHNR, CDR2 FQNEAQ (reference sequence). CDR3: CASSLGEIYGYTF. The CDR3 bases are TGTGCCAGCAGCTTAGGGGAGATTTATGGCTACACCTTC.

This rearrangement joins TRBV6-5 to TRBJ1-5; D remains unclear. The V end was cut by 2 bases, the J end by 0 bases, with 8 bases between. There are 15 residues in the CDR3. The V gene's germline CDR1 is MNHEY and CDR2 SVGAGI. The CDR3 sequence is CASSYAAYSNQPQHF. Here the CDR3 DNA reads TGTGCCAGCAGTTACGCAGCGTATAGCAATCAGCCCCAGCATTTT.

J is TRBJ2-7 and V is TRBV6-1; D might be TRBD1 or TRBD2, each matching 5 bases. The CDR3 totals 14 residues. CDR1 is MNHNS, CDR2 SASEGT, per germline. Deletions cut 3 bases from V and 5 bases from J, with 14 bases between. The CDR3 DNA reads TGTGCCAGCAGTGATGGGGCTAGCCCCCACGAGCAGTACTTC. It yields the protein CASSDGASPHEQYF.

This clonotype came up a few times. V and J are TRBV7-9 and TRBJ2-7; 7 positions agree with TRBD1. The CDR3 has 16 residues. With 2 bases clipped from V and 2 bases from J, the junction kept 9 bases outside the gene matches. CDR1 is SEHNR, CDR2 FQNEAQ, per germline (reference sequence). The CDR3 DNA reads as TGTGCCAGCAGCTTAACGTCCGGGACAGCGACCTACGAGCAGTACTTC. It translates to CASSLTSGTATYEQYF. Full variable domain (missing parts from reference TRBV7-9 and TRBJ2-7): DTGVSQNPRHKITKRGQNVTFRCDPISEHNRLYWYRQTLGQGPEFLTYFQNEAQLEKSRLLSDRFSAERPKGSFSTLEIQRTEQGDSAMYLCASSLTSGTATYEQYFGPGTRLTVT.

J is TRBJ1-2 and V is TRBV30; 9 bases fit TRBD1. Germline CDR1 reads GTSNPN; CDR2 reads SVGIG (reference sequence). The length of the CDR3 is 12 residues. V dropped 7 bases and J dropped 3; count of bases not matched to a gene: 3. The CDR3 coding sequence is TGTGCCTTACAGGGGGCGGACTATGGCTACACCTTC. Translating it yields CALQGADYGYTF.

This clonotype was counted between two and nine times. The V call is TRBV29-1, the J call TRBJ2-7; D might be TRBD2 (6 bases). The CDR3 totals 15 residues. Trimming stripped 0 bases from V and 2 bases from J, with 14 bases between. The germline V gene encodes CDR1 SQVTM and CDR2 ANQGSEA. The CDR3 sequence: CSVEDWREVPYEQYF. The CDR3 DNA is TGCAGCGTTGAAGACTGGAGGGAGGTCCCCTACGAGCAGTACTTC.

The rearrangement joins TRBV28 to TRBJ2-5; the match to TRBD2 covers 11 bases. There are 15 residues in the CDR3. Germline CDR1 and CDR2: MDHEN and SYDVKM. V shed 7 bases and J 11 bases; nucleotides not matched to a gene: 15. CDR3 in DNA: TGTGCCAGCATTAGCGGGGGGGCCTGGTACAATGAGCAGTACTTC. Translating it yields CASISGGAWYNEQYF.

This chain uses TRBV12-3 or TRBV12-4 with TRBJ1-1; D remains unclear. V was clipped by 2 bases and J by 0 bases, with 13 bases between them. This CDR3 spans 16 amino acids. CDR3 residues: CASSLPAGHMNTEAFF. DNA for the CDR3: TGTGCCAGCAGTTTACCCGCGGGCCACATGAACACTGAAGCTTTCTTT.

CDR3 residues: CASSPRWQTPYEQYF. CDR3 in DNA: TGTGCCAGCAGCCCCCGGTGGCAGACACCTTACGAGCAGTACTTC. The genes are TRBV5-6 and TRBJ2-7, with D hard to call. Germline CDR1 is SGHDT and CDR2 is YYEEEE. The CDR3 spans 15 residues. V was trimmed by 4 bases and J by 4 bases, leaving 18 bases between them.

The CDR3 region has the DNA TGTGCCAGCAGTGCGCCGGGATCTGGCGCCTACGAGCAGTACTTC. Protein sequence: CASSAPGSGAYEQYF. The chain joins TRBV6-6 to TRBJ2-4, with D tentatively TRBD2 (5 bases). The J call may not be correct, given that the DNA end is closer to TRBJ2-7. This CDR3 is 15 amino acids long. The V gene's germline CDR1 is MNHNY and CDR2 SVGAGI (reference sequence).